Following are 30 T cell receptor beta chains from one sample sequenced in a study of control samples from healthy donors and cancer patients. The protocol was immunoSEQ multiplex PCR, while the TCRdb copy is restricted to in-frame clones and leaves out a portion. The sample yields 190,000 or so clones, 90% to 95% seen once. The sample comprised blood. The origin of the receptors is a man between 18 and 29 years old in good health.

The chain couples TRBV24-1 to TRBJ2-7; 9 nucleotides align to TRBD1. The V and J ends lost 7 bases and 0 bases, in that order; junction bases with no gene match: 6. The CDR3 runs to 15 residues. The germline gives CDR1 KGHDR, CDR2 SFDVKD. CDR3 in amino acids: CATSKGQGSSYEQYF. The CDR3 nucleotides read TGTGCCACCAGCAAAGGACAGGGGAGCTCCTACGAGCAGTACTTC.

The genes are TRBV6-5 and TRBJ2-1; 10 positions agree with TRBD2. Germline V lookup: CDR1 MNHEY, CDR2 SVGAGI. V shed 0 bases and J 6 bases; nucleotides not matched to a gene: 5. The CDR3 consists of 16 residues. CDR3 sequence (DNA): TGTGCCAGCAGTTACTCGAGCGGGGGGGCCTTCAATGAGCAGTTCTTC. It yields the protein CASSYSSGGAFNEQFF.

The rearrangement links TRBV5-1 to TRBJ1-2; a possible D gene is TRBD1 (5 bases). The CDR3 covers 14 residues. The germline V gene has CDR1 SGHRS and CDR2 YFSETQ. V was clipped by 2 bases and J by 5 bases, with 13 bases between them. The CDR3: CASSFGSEGYGYTF. As DNA, the CDR3 is TGCGCCAGCAGCTTCGGCAGCGAGGGGTATGGCTACACCTTC.

The rearrangement uses TRBV10-2 and TRBJ2-7; D is ambiguous. Trimming removed 0 bases from V and 5 bases from J, with 11 bases in between. The CDR3 extends over 14 amino acids. In germline, CDR1 is WSHSY, CDR2 SAAADI. DNA for the CDR3: TGCGCCAGCAGTGAGTCGTGGGGTTTTGACGAGCAGTACTTC. This sequence encodes CASSESWGFDEQYF.

The CDR3, as DNA: TGTGCCAGCAGCCAAGAGGGGTACAGTTACAATGAGCAGTTCTTC. Protein sequence: CASSQEGYSYNEQFF. The rearrangement links TRBV4-2 to TRBJ2-1; D is unresolved. Germline V gene data show CDR1 as LGHNA and CDR2 as YNFKEQ. Between the trimmed V and J ends, which lost 0 bases and 4 bases, there was a span of 10 bases. CDR3 length: 15 amino acids.

The rearrangement joins TRBV18 to TRBJ2-3, with TRBD1 matching over 12 bases. Losses at the gene ends were 3 bases for V and 3 bases for J; bases not matched to a gene: 4. CDR3 size: 16 residues. In germline, CDR1 is KGHSH, CDR2 LQKENI. In DNA form, the CDR3 reads TGTGCCAGCTCACCCGGGACAGGGGGCGGGACAGATACGCAGTATTTT. Its translation: CASSPGTGGGTDTQYF.

Points on this clone: Other DNA sequences in the sample encode the same CDR3. V and J are TRBV5-1 and TRBJ2-7, with D unclear. Trimming left V 0 bases short and J 3 bases short, with 7 bases between. The CDR3 contains 13 residues. Germline V gene sequence: CDR1 SGHRS, CDR2 YFSETQ. CDR3: CASSLGAGYEQYF. CDR3 in DNA: TGCGCCAGCAGCTTGGGGGCAGGCTACGAGCAGTACTTC.

The chain links TRBV6-5 to TRBJ1-2, with D tentatively TRBD1 (5 bases). Per the germline V gene, CDR1 is MNHEY and CDR2 is SVGAGI. The CDR3 covers 12 residues. Trimming cost V 2 bases and J 5 bases, with 6 bases left between them. CDR3 sequence: CASSYKGYGYTF. The DNA of the CDR3 is TGTGCCAGCAGTTACAAGGGGTATGGCTACACCTTC.

The chain employs TRBV2 and TRBJ2-7, with TRBD1 matching 7 bases. The trim removed 6 bases at V and 7 bases at J, leaving 3 bases unmatched. Germline CDR1 and CDR2: SNHLY and FYNNEI. This CDR3 is 11 amino acids long. CDR3 in DNA: TGTGCCAGCAGGACAGGGCAAGAGCAGTACTTC. This sequence encodes CASRTGQEQYF.

V gene TRBV30 combines with J gene TRBJ2-2; D is perhaps TRBD1 or TRBD2 (6 bases each). The CDR3 has 13 amino acids. Germline V gene data show CDR1 as GTSNPN and CDR2 as SVGIG (reference sequence). Trimming removed 5 bases from V and 2 bases from J, with 9 bases in between. The CDR3 here is CAWGGPNTGELFF. In nucleotides, the CDR3 is TGTGCCTGGGGGGGGCCAAACACCGGGGAGCTGTTTTTT.

This clone was counted a single time. This rearrangement joins TRBV14 to TRBJ2-7; D is possibly TRBD2 (6 bases). This CDR3 region has 14 residues. The V end was cut by 0 bases, the J end by 5 bases, with 11 bases between. Per the germline V gene, CDR1 is SGHDN and CDR2 is FVKESK. The CDR3 reads CASSQEPGVDEQYF. CDR3 in DNA: TGTGCCAGCAGCCAAGAACCGGGGGTGGACGAGCAGTACTTC.

This CDR3 is CASSLMDEQFF. The CDR3 nucleotides read TGTGCCAGCAGCTTGATGGATGAGCAGTTCTTC. The chain joins TRBV5-5 to TRBJ2-1; D call uncertain. Between the trimmed V and J ends, which lost 1 base and 8 bases, there was a span of 4 bases. CDR3 length: 11 residues. Germline CDR1 is SGHKS and CDR2 is YYEKEE (reference sequence).

In this sample, this clone turned up a few times. The genes are TRBV7-9 and TRBJ1-5, with 7 nucleotides matching TRBD1. CDR1 is SEHNR, CDR2 FQNEAQ, per germline (reference sequence). The CDR3 is 14 amino acids. V lost 4 bases to trimming and J lost 3 bases; unmatched junction nucleotides: 3. The CDR3 sequence: CASSSEGANQPQHF. CDR3 nucleotide sequence: TGTGCCAGCAGCTCGGAGGGGGCCAATCAGCCCCAGCATTTT.

This rearrangement joins TRBV7-6 to TRBJ1-1, with D unclear. V lost 0 bases and J 5 bases, leaving 13 bases between the germline ends. Germline V gives CDR1 SGHVS, CDR2 FNYEAQ. The CDR3 runs to 15 residues. CDR3 coding DNA: TGTGCCAGCAGCTTAGCGATCGGGGTATGGACTGAAGCTTTCTTT. Translated, it gives CASSLAIGVWTEAFF.

This chain joins TRBV5-6 and TRBJ1-2; 8 bases match TRBD1. The CDR3 has 14 residues. Germline-derived CDR1 and CDR2 are SGHDT and YYEEEE. V trimming: 0 bases; J trimming: 7 bases; junction bases outside the gene matches: 5. The CDR3 loop is CASSLVARGLGYTF. The CDR3 DNA reads TGTGCCAGCAGCTTGGTCGCCAGGGGGCTTGGCTACACCTTC.

J is TRBJ1-1 and V is TRBV15; D not resolved. This CDR3 comprises 13 residues. Trimming pared 0 bases from V and 5 bases from J, leaving 7 bases between. CDR1 is LNHNV, CDR2 YYDKDF, per germline (reference sequence). The CDR3 sequence is CATSRDHNTEAFF. The CDR3, as DNA: TGTGCCACCAGCAGAGATCACAATACTGAAGCTTTCTTT.

This sequence joins TRBV19 and TRBJ2-7; D is unresolved. The CDR3 extends over 13 amino acids. V was trimmed by 3 bases and J by 4 bases, leaving 10 bases between them. Germline loops: CDR1 LNHDA, CDR2 SQIVND (reference sequence). DNA of the CDR3: TGTGCCAGTAGTATTACGACGCGGTACGAGCAGTACTTC. Its protein is CASSITTRYEQYF. Using reference TRBV19 and TRBJ2-7 for the parts outside the CDR3, the full variable domain is DGGITQSPKYLFRKEGQNVTLSCEQNLNHDAMYWYRQDPGQGLRLIYYSQIVNDFQKGDIAEGYSVSREKKESFPLTVTSAQKNPTAFYLCASSITTRYEQYFGPGTRLTVT.

There are a few counts of this clone. The chain couples TRBV2 to TRBJ2-7; D remains unclear. Germline V gives CDR1 SNHLY, CDR2 FYNNEI. This CDR3 has 15 residues. Between the trimmed V and J ends, which lost 3 bases and 0 bases, there was a span of 12 bases. The CDR3 is CASSEFRQSSYEQYF. CDR3 DNA sequence: TGTGCCAGCAGTGAGTTCCGCCAGAGCTCCTACGAGCAGTACTTC.

This chain links TRBV6-5 with TRBJ2-7; 9 bases align to TRBD1. The germline CDR1 and CDR2 sequences are MNHEY and SVGAGI. J was trimmed by 5 bases and V by 6 bases; bases with no gene match: 8. CDR3 size: 14 residues. The DNA of the CDR3 is TGTGCCAGCAGCCGCGGACAGGGGTGGAACGAGCAGTACTTC. Translated: CASSRGQGWNEQYF.

V is TRBV10-3 and J is TRBJ2-1; 9 nucleotides match TRBD1. CDR3 length: 16 residues. CDR1 is ENHRY, CDR2 SYGVKD, per germline. V was pared by 0 bases and J by 6 bases, with 6 bases of the junction left unmatched. The CDR3: CAISESKTGGTNEQFF. CDR3 sequence (DNA): TGTGCCATCAGTGAGTCTAAAACAGGGGGCACCAATGAGCAGTTCTTC.

Worth noting for this clone: A read error may account for a junction end that differs from germline. The chain uses TRBV30 and TRBJ2-5; tentative D call: TRBD2 (5 bases). From germline, CDR1 is GTSNPN and CDR2 SVGIG (reference sequence). The CDR3 spans 13 residues. The CDR3 DNA reads TGTGCCTGGAGCACGGGAAGCCAAGGGACCCAGTACTTC. Translation gives CAWSTGSQGTQYF.

The chain recombines TRBV7-9 with TRBJ2-5, with a tentative D call TRBD1 (6 bases). CDR3 length equals 14 residues. CDR1 is SEHNR and CDR2 is FQNEAQ in the germline V gene (reference sequence). Trimming removed 5 bases at V and 0 bases at J, with 10 bases between. This CDR3 reads CASSRDTYQETQYF. The CDR3 coding sequence is TGTGCCAGCAGCCGGGACACGTACCAAGAGACCCAGTACTTC.

This chain connects TRBV11-2 to TRBJ2-1; possibly TRBD1 or TRBD2 for D (5 bases each). The CDR3 is made up of 14 amino acids. From germline, CDR1 is SGHAT and CDR2 FQNNGV. V was trimmed by 5 bases and J by 7 bases, leaving 15 bases between them. The CDR3 is CASSLPGAPNEQFF. The CDR3, as DNA: TGTGCCAGCAGCCTTCCCGGGGCCCCTAATGAGCAGTTCTTC.

This chain joins TRBV2 and TRBJ2-3, with 9 bases matching TRBD1. The CDR3 spans 17 residues. Germline V lookup: CDR1 SNHLY, CDR2 FYNNEI. Trimming cost V 7 bases and J 4 bases; bases outside gene matches: 15. CDR3 nucleotides: TGTGCCAGCAAGGCGGGGACAGGGAGGGTTGACGCAGATACGCAGTATTTT. This codes for CASKAGTGRVDADTQYF.

V gene TRBV10-3 combines with J gene TRBJ1-1, with 12 bases lining up with TRBD1. The CDR3 has 17 amino acids. Germline V lookup: CDR1 ENHRY, CDR2 SYGVKD. The junction had 8 bases not matched to a gene; V was cut back by 6 bases and J by 0 bases. The CDR3 DNA follows: TGTGCCATCAGGGGAGCTGGGACAGGGGGCATGAACACTGAAGCTTTCTTT. It encodes CAIRGAGTGGMNTEAFF.

The gene calls are TRBV3-1 (or the pseudogene TRBV3-2) and TRBJ1-3; no definite D call. The CDR3 loop spans 13 amino acids. Germline CDR1 LGHDT, CDR2 YNNKEL (reference sequence). V lost 4 bases and J lost 0, with 4 bases in between. The CDR3 is CASSPASGNTIYF. CDR3 sequence (DNA): TGTGCCAGCAGCCCAGCCTCTGGAAACACCATATATTTT.

This clone was counted only a few times. The rearrangement uses TRBV6-4 and TRBJ2-7; D may be TRBD1 or TRBD2 (5 bases each). Trimming took 4 bases from V and 3 from J, leaving 19 bases between them. The V gene's germline CDR1 is MRHNA and CDR2 SNTAGT. The CDR3 extends over 16 amino acids. This CDR3 reads CASSVTGTGDYYEQYF. The CDR3 DNA reads as TGTGCCAGCAGTGTTACCGGGACGGGCGATTACTACGAGCAGTACTTC.

The V gene is TRBV25-1, the J gene TRBJ2-6; D is uncertain. Looked up from germline, CDR1 is MGHDK and CDR2 is SYGVNS. Trimming cost V 3 bases and J 1 base, with 1 base left between them. The CDR3 runs 13 residues. CDR3 protein: CASSDSGANVLTF. CDR3 nucleotide sequence: TGTGCCAGCAGTGATTCTGGGGCCAACGTCCTGACTTTC.

The chain employs TRBV10-2 and TRBJ1-6, with unresolved D. The CDR3 covers 15 residues. Trimming removed 2 bases at V and 12 bases at J, with 17 bases between. Germline assignment: CDR1 WSHSY and CDR2 SAAADI. DNA for the CDR3: TGCGCCAGCAGTGAGGGGGTCAGGTTAGGTGAACCCCTCCACTTT. This sequence encodes CASSEGVRLGEPLHF.

The rearrangement joins TRBV18 to TRBJ1-2; TRBD1 might be the D (6 bases). Germline V gene data show CDR1 as KGHSH and CDR2 as LQKENI. Trimming shortened V by 1 base and J by 6 bases, and 9 bases separated the two germline ends. This CDR3 contains 13 residues. The CDR3 reads CASSPLRGDGYTF. The CDR3 coding sequence is TGTGCCAGCTCACCACTCAGGGGAGATGGCTACACCTTC. Based on the CDR3 plus reference TRBV18 and TRBJ1-2, the full variable domain is NAGVMQNPRHLVRRRGQEARLRCSPMKGHSHVYWYRQLPEEGLKFMVYLQKENIIDESGMPKERFSAEFPKEGPSILRIQQVVRGDSAAYFCASSPLRGDGYTFGSGTRLTVV.